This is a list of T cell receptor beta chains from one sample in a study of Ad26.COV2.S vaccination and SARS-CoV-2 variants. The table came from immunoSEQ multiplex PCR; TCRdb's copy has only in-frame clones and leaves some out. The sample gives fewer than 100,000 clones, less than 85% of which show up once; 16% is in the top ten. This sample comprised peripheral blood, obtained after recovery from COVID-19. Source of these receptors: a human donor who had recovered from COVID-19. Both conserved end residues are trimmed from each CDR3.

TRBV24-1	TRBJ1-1	AIQRGTEAF
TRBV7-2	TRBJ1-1	ASSLWSEAF
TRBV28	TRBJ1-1	ASSFRGLTEAF
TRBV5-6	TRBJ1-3	ASSRDTSGNTIY
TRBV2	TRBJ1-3	ASRTGTPYSGNTIY
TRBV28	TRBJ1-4	ASSFAGTGGEKLF
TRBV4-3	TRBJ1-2	ASSQTRTGRYYGYT
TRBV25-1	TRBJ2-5	ASSENGVWETQY
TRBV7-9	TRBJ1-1	ASSLDSDTGEAF
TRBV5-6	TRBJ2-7	ASSFVSPEQY
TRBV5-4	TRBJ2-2	ASSPGGDGELF
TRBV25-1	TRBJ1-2	ASSDWTYGAGPNYGYT
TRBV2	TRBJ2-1	ASSEVVTGAYNEQF
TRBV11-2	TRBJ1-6	ASSLVVQNNSPLH
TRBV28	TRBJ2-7	ASSLGGYWDEQY
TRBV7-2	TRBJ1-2	ASNLGGSNYGYT
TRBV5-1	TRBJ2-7	ASSRSGGMYEQY
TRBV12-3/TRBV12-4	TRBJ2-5	ASTVGRGETQY
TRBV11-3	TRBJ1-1	ASSLDGDTEAF
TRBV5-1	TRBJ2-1	ASSLGLAGGPGNEQF
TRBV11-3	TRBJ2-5	ASSVPPGISGWETQY
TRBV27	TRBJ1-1	ASSPHNRITEAF
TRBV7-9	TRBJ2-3	ASRFTGLAGGPGSQY
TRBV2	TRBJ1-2	ASRWGVRYT
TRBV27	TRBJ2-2	ASSFPLQGHTGELF
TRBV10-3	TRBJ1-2	AISESGRTGSNGYT
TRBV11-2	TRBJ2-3	ASSLRAVQTSTDTQY
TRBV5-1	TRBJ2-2	ASSLAQTNTGELF
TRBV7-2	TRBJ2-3	ASSSPRTSGTDTQY
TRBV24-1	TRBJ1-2	ATSDSTNHRAGYT
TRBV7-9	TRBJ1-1	ASSLSGTGVIGNTEAF
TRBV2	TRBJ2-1	ASRPSGSGLMEDEQF
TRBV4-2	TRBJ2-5	ASSPTSGRDAGTQY
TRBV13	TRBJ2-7	ASSSTSGRAHEQY
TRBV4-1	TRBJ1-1	ASSPGGNTEAF
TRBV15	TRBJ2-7	ATSNILAGEYEQY
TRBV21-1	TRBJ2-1	ASSKPGQGVYNEQF
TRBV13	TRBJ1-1	ASSPQGAYTEAF
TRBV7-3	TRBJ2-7	ASSYNFPGEQY
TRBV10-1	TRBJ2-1	ASSETSGGYNEQF
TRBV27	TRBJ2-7	ASSLGRGLYEQY
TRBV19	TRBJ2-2	ASSMGYTGELF
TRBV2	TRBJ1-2	ASSMTGFAGGFYGYT
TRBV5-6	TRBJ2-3	ASSLMFTDTQY
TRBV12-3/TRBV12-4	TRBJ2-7	ASSLVGHEQY
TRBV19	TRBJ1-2	ASSVQGEGGGYT
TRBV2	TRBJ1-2	ASSESFQSSYGYT
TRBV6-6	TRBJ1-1	ASSYSKLLNTEAF
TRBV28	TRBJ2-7	ASSLAGTANYEQY
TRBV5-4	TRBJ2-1	ASSKRLGLADNEQF
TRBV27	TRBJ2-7	ASSPRPGATYEQY
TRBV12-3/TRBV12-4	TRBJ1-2	ASTSGGYYGYT
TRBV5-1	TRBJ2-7	ASSLVFQGTTSYEQY
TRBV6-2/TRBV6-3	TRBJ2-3	ASSYSRTGFADTQY